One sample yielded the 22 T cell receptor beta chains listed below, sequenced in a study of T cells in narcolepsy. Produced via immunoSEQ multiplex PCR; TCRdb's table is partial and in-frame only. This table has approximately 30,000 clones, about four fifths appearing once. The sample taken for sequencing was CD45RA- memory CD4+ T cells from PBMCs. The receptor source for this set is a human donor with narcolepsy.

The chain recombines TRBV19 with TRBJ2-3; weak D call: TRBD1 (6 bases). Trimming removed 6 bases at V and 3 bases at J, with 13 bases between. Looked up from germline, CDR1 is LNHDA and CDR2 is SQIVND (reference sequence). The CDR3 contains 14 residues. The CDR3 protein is CASSPPGQTDTQYF. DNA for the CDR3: TGTGCCAGTAGCCCCCCCGGACAGACAGATACGCAGTATTTT. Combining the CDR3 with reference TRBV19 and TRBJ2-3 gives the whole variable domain DGGITQSPKYLFRKEGQNVTLSCEQNLNHDAMYWYRQDPGQGLRLIYYSQIVNDFQKGDIAEGYSVSREKKESFPLTVTSAQKNPTAFYLCASSPPGQTDTQYFGPGTRLTVL.

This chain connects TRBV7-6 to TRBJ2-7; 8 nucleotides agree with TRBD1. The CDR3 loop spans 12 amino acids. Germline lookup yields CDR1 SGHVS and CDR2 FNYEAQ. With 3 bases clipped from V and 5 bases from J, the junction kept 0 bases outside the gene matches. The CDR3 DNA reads TGTGCCAGCAGCTTGGACAGGGACGAGCAGTACTTC. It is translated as CASSLDRDEQYF.

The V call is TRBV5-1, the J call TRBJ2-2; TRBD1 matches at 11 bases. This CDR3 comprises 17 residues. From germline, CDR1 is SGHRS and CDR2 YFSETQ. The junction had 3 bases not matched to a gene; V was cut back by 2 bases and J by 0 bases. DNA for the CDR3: TGCGCCAGCAGCTTTGGGACAGGGGGTGCGAACACCGGGGAGCTGTTTTTT. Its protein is CASSFGTGGANTGELFF.

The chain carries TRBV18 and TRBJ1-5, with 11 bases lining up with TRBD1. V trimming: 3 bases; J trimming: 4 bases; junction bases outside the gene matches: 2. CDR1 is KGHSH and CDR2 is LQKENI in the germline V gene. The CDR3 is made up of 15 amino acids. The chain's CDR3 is CASSPGTGGNQPQHF. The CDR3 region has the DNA TGTGCCAGCTCACCCGGGACAGGGGGAAATCAGCCCCAGCATTTT.

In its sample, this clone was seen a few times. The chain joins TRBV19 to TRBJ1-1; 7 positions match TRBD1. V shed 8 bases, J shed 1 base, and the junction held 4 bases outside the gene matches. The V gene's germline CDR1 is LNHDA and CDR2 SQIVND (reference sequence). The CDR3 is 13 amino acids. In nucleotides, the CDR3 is TGTGCCAGTGGGGACAGACGGAACACTGAAGCTTTCTTT. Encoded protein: CASGDRRNTEAFF.

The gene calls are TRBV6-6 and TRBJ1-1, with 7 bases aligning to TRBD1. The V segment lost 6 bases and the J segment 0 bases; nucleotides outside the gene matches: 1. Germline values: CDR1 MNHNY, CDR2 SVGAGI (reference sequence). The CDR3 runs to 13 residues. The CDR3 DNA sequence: TGTGCCAGCAGCACAGGGGTGAACACTGAAGCTTTCTTT. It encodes CASSTGVNTEAFF.

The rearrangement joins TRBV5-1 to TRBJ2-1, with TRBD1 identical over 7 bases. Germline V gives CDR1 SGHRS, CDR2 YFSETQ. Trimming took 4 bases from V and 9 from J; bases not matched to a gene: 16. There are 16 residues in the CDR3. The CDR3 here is CASSPYKGANAGEQFF. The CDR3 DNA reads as TGCGCCAGCAGCCCTTACAAGGGGGCGAATGCAGGTGAGCAGTTCTTC. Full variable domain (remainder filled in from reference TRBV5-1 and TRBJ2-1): KAGVTQTPRYLIKTRGQQVTLSCSPISGHRSVSWYQQTPGQGLQFLFEYFSETQRNKGNFPGRFSGRQFSNSRSEMNVSTLELGDSALYLCASSPYKGANAGEQFFGPGTRLTVL.

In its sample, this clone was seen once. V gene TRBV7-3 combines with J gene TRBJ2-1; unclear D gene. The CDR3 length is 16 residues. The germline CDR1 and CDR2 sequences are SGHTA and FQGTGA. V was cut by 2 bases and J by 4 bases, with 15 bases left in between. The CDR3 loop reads CASSLGQSARYNEQFF. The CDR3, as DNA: TGTGCCAGCAGCTTAGGCCAGTCCGCCCGTTACAATGAGCAGTTCTTC.

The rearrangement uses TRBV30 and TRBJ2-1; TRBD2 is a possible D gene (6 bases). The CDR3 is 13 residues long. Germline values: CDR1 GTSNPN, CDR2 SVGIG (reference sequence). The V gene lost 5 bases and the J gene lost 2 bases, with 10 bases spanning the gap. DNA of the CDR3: TGTGCCTGGGGGACTGCAACCTACAATGAGCAGTTCTTC. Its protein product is CAWGTATYNEQFF.

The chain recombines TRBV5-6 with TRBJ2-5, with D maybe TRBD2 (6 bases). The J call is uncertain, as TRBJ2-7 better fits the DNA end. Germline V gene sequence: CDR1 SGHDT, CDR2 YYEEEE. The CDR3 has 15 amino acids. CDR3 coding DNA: TGTGCCAGCAGCCTGCCGCGGGGAGTAGGCTACGAGCAGTACTTC. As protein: CASSLPRGVGYEQYF.

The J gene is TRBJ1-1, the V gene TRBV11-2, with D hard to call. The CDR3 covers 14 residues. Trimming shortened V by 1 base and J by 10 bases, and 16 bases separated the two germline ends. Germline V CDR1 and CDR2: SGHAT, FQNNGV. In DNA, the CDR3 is TGTGCCAGCAGCTTAGGCGCCGTTAGGGAGGGAGCTTTCTTT. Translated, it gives CASSLGAVREGAFF.

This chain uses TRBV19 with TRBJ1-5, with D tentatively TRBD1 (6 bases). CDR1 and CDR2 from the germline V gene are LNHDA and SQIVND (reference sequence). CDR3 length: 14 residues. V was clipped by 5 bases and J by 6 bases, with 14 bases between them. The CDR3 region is CASSGSTGTQPQHF. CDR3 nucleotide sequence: TGTGCCAGTAGTGGCTCTACAGGGACTCAGCCCCAGCATTTT.

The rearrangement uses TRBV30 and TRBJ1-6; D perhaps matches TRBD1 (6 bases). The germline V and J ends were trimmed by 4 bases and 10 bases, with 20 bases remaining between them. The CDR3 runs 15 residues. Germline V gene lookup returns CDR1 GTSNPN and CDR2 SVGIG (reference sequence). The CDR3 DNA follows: TGTGCCTGGACCGGGGGCGAAGCCTCTAGGTCACCCCTCCACTTT. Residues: CAWTGGEASRSPLHF.

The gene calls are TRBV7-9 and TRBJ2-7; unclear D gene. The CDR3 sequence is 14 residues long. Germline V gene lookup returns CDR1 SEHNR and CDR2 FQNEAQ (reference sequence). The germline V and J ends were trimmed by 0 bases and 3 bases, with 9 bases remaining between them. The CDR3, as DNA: TGTGCCAGCAGCTTAGCGCCCACAGACTACGAGCAGTACTTC. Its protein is CASSLAPTDYEQYF.

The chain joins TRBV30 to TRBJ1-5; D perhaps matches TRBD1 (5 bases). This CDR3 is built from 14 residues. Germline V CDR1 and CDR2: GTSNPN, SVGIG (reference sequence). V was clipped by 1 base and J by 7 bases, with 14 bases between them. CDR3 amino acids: CAWSAQGGFQPQHF. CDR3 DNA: TGTGCCTGGAGTGCGCAGGGTGGGTTCCAGCCCCAGCATTTT.

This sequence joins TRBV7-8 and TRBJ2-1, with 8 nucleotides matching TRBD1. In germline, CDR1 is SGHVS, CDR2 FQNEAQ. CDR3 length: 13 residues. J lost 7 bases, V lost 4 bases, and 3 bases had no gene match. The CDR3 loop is CASSSGGPNEQFF. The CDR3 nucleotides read TGTGCCAGCAGCTCAGGGGGCCCTAATGAGCAGTTCTTC.

This chain's CDR3 is CASSLAGFYGYTF. The CDR3 coding sequence is TGTGCCAGCAGCTTAGCAGGGTTCTATGGCTACACCTTC. J is TRBJ1-2 and V is TRBV7-9; D unclear. CDR3 length: 13 residues. Germline lookup yields CDR1 SEHNR and CDR2 FQNEAQ (reference sequence). V lost 0 bases and J lost 4, with 6 bases in between.

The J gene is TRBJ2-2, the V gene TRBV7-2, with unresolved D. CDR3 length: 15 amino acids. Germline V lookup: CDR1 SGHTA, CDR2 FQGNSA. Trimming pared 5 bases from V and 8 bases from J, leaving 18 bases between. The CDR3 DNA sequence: TGTGCCAGCAGCCCCCGGGTCCCTGGGTCGGGGGAGCTGTTTTTT. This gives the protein CASSPRVPGSGELFF.

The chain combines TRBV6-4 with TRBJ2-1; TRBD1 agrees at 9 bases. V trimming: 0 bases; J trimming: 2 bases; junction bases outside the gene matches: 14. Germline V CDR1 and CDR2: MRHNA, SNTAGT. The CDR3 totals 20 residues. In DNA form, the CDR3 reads TGTGCCAGCAGTGACTCGAAGAGTGGAAAGAGGGACAGGGCCTACAATGAGCAGTTCTTC. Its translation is CASSDSKSGKRDRAYNEQFF.

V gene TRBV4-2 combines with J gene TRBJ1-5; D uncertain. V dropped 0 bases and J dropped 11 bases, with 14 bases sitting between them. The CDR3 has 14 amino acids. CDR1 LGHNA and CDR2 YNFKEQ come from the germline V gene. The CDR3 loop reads CASSQEVGLGAQHF. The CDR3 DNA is TGTGCCAGCAGCCAAGAGGTAGGGCTCGGGGCCCAGCATTTT.

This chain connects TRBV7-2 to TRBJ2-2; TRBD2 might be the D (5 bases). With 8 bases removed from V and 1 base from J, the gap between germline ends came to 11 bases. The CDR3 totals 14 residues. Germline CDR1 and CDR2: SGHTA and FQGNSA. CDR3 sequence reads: CASGRGLNTGELFF. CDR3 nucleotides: TGTGCCAGCGGCCGAGGACTGAACACCGGGGAGCTGTTTTTT.

The CDR3, as DNA: TGCGCCAGCAGCCAAATAGTTGCCGGGGAGCTGTTTTTT. Its protein is CASSQIVAGELFF. The chain carries TRBV4-3 and TRBJ2-2, with no clear D. The CDR3 contains 13 residues. Trimming left V 2 bases short and J 6 bases short, with 7 bases between. Germline V lookup: CDR1 LGHNA, CDR2 YSLEER.